The TCR beta chain described here comes from a study of regulatory T cells in long-lasting Graves disease. Findings and caveats of the study: When disease was persistent, TRBV28, TRBJ1-2 and TRBJ2-5 were the favored segments.

Time point given: newly diagnosed GD, antithyroid drugs for less than 3 months. The TCR library used RNA extracted from PBMCs. Germline V gene sequence: CDR1 LGHNT, CDR2 FRNRAP. CDR3 length: 19 amino acids. V dropped 0 bases and J dropped 8 bases, with 23 bases sitting between them. The authors built TCR beta libraries using iRepertoire HTBI primers and Arm-PCR of CDR3 regions. TCRdb ran MiXCR on the multiplex PCR reads and lists one entry per CDR3 protein. The table includes some 600,000 distinct CDR3 sequences, about 16% detected once. This clonotype turned up a few times. What it binds is not known. These records were also assigned to another study, of T cells in Graves' hyperthyroidism and ophthalmopathy.

The sample was peripheral blood mononuclear cells (PBMCs), taken at new diagnosis, from a patient treated with antithyroid drugs. The source of this sequence is a man younger than 30 with Graves disease. This chain joins TRBV12-5 and TRBJ1-6; perhaps TRBD1 as D (5 bases). Written as DNA, the CDR3 is TGTGCTAGTGGTTTGGTACCTTTTGCGTCGGGGACTAATGATTCACCCCTCCACTTT. It translates to CASGLVPFASGTNDSPLHF.